Sequencing of this T cell receptor (beta chain) was carried out in a study of shared clonotypes between healthy human individuals (dated by TCRdb to between 2020 and 2021). For the study in its entirety: The cohort included a few men and a couple of women between 18 and 49 years of age. To estimate repertoire size and how much clonotypes are shared between individuals, the study performed deep sequencing of blood TCR repertoires from five healthy adults. To increase sequencing depth and limit assay-specific biases, different laboratories used diverse techniques to prepare libraries and sequence TCR repertoires. Between about 0.85 and 8.9 billion PBMCs per donor were obtained by leukapheresis. For each donor, CD4 naive and CD4 memory were each given three plates, CD8 naive was given two plates, and CD8 memory was given one plate.

TCR CDR3 regions were amplified from genomic DNA by multiplex PCR using the deep immunoSEQ assay. Extracted genomic DNA from each cell subset was spread evenly across all wells of several immunoSEQ 96-well plates, with each plate serving as a replicate. For sorted subsets, approximately 210 ng genomic DNA, equal to 30,000 to 35,000 T cell genomes, was loaded into each replicate PCR. Purified libraries were measured with a Qubit 3.0 fluorometer, size-checked on a Bioanalyzer 2100, and measured again with the KAPA Library Quantification kit. Every immunoSEQ 96-well plate was sequenced on a dedicated single-read 150-cycle Illumina NextSeq 550 flow cell. The study's processing was this. Because the immunoSEQ output held only junctional sequences and lacked quality scores, the filtering could not match the filtering applied to full-length reads. Sequences were annotated with PyIR, a Python wrapper for IgBLAST v1.9, using IMGT germline references to assign V/J genes and CDR3. Reads with weak V/J assignments (E-value above 1e-6), missing CDR3, stop codons, out-of-frame junctions, or ambiguous translated residues were removed. V3J clonotypes were defined by identical inferred V gene, J gene, and CDR3 amino acid sequence. The percentage overlap between two repertoires was calculated by dividing the number of shared unique clonotypes by the size of the smaller repertoire. RTK rarefaction, the Chao1 estimator, and Recon v2.1 estimates of unobserved clonotypes were used to assess repertoire richness. For all TCRbeta clonotypes obtained by the gDNA method from a few donors, generation probabilities were computed with OLGA. Not all clones reach the TCRdb copy of this immuneACCESS table, which keeps in-frame sequences only. Checked studies attribute under half of the gap to unresolved V genes and leave the rest unexplained. The V and J calls and clone size are taken from that table; D and trimming were inferred from the DNA. The table for this sample lists roughly 2.5 million clones; around 90% of them were counted only once. The top ten clonotypes cover 0.14% of the sample.

Points on this clone: This receptor's antigen is unknown. The sample holds no much larger clone one base away, and base qualities are not on file.

Trimming costs V 4 bases and J 1 base, and their ends lie 19 bases apart. Based on the germline V gene, the CDR1 and CDR2 sequences are MDHEN and SYDVKM. Counted from cysteine to phenylalanine, this CDR3 has 17 amino acids. Only CDR3 DNA is held: 51 bases, read in frame from base 1. The donors were healthy, HIV-negative adults with no recently reported acute infections or vaccinations. All donors were Caucasian adults living in Nashville, Tennessee, USA. CD4+ T cells were enriched by magnetic negative selection; naive cells were then positively selected on CD45RA, and the negative fraction formed the memory subset. Blood was collected by leukapheresis, and PBMCs were isolated by Ficoll-Histopaque density gradient centrifugation and then cryopreserved in liquid nitrogen vapor phase. Analytical flow cytometry was used to check the purity and quantity of every magnetically sorted T cell population. Each sorted fraction had its genomic DNA isolated and then quantified by UV absorbance on a Nanodrop 2000c.

Study-wide findings and limitations: Sampling was limited to blood, and TCR repertoires in tissue likely differ from TCR repertoires in blood. Estimated clonotype richness was generally larger for naive than for memory subsets. Clonotypes shared by all four sorted-subset donors showed higher generation probabilities than non-shared clonotypes. Across a handful of donors, around 5% of naive CD4, more than 3% of naive CD8, 2.3% of memory CD4, and 0.3% to 0.45% of memory CD8 clonotypes were shared. The genetic and exposure-history diversity represented was limited by the small number of donors. Pairwise subsampling led to the expectation that sequencing depth would affect the degree of clonotype sharing among donors. Incomplete sequencing was indicated by rarefaction of sorted-subset datasets, despite the large sequencing depth.

The sequenced sample consisted of naive CD4+ T cells sorted from blood. Reading the label with the study, this specimen's cell subset or site is: CD45RA+ positively selected. This receptor was taken from a man aged 18 to 29 in good health. The rearrangement combines TRBV28 with TRBJ1-1, with a tentative D gene TRBD1 over 6 matching bases. In nucleotide form, the sequence is TGTGCCAGCAGTTACCCCCGGGTCCTGGGGGCGAACACTGAAGCTTTCTTT. Translated, this gives CASSYPRVLGANTEAFF.